These T cell receptor beta chains were read from a single sample in a study of regulatory T cells in long-lasting Graves disease. TCRdb recomputed calls from the multiplex PCR reads with MiXCR, one row per CDR3 protein. The repertoire holds 350,000 to 500,000 distinct CDR3 sequences, with 16% as singletons. These data were also reused for a study on T cells in Graves' hyperthyroidism and ophthalmopathy.

Sequences were derived from peripheral blood mononuclear cells (PBMCs), sampled at new diagnosis, from a patient treated with antithyroid drugs. The origin of the receptors is a woman between 18 and 30 years old with Graves disease. CDR3s include the opening cysteine and the closing phenylalanine or tryptophan. Each record gives: D gene, CDR3 length, clone size, V gene, CDR3 protein. A D gene is named only where the DNA matches it firmly. Size is omitted from some rows. Given values are once, few, many or a class for expanded clones.

D gene: NA
CDR3 length: 14
clone size: many
V gene: TRBV28
CDR3 protein: CASRGGGWNTEAFF

D gene: NA
CDR3 length: 13
clone size: NA
V gene: TRBV7-2
CDR3 protein: CASSLAPVHEQYF

D gene: NA
CDR3 length: 13
clone size: many
V gene: TRBV28
CDR3 protein: CASSLLGGLGYTF

D gene: TRBD2
CDR3 length: 17
clone size: many
V gene: TRBV5-4
CDR3 protein: CASSLEGTSGSANEQFF

D gene: TRBD1
CDR3 length: 13
clone size: many
V gene: TRBV12-3/TRBV12-4
CDR3 protein: CASRLQGPYEQYF

D gene: TRBD2
CDR3 length: 14
clone size: few
V gene: TRBV6-1
CDR3 protein: CASTVAGIYNEQFF

D gene: TRBD1
CDR3 length: 15
clone size: many
V gene: TRBV3-1
CDR3 protein: CASSPIRDRGTEAFF

D gene: TRBD2
CDR3 length: 19
clone size: NA
V gene: TRBV6-2/TRBV6-3
CDR3 protein: CASSQPKIGGLAGQETQYF

D gene: NA
CDR3 length: 16
clone size: NA
V gene: TRBV5-6
CDR3 protein: CASSPWGDRPYNEQFF

D gene: NA
CDR3 length: 16
clone size: many
V gene: TRBV28
CDR3 protein: CASKDSKVPRNQPQHF

D gene: NA
CDR3 length: 17
clone size: many
V gene: TRBV5-1
CDR3 protein: CASSPTKGTVKIYEQYF

D gene: NA
CDR3 length: 16
clone size: few
V gene: TRBV6-4
CDR3 protein: CASGAGLSTGANVLTF

D gene: NA
CDR3 length: 13
clone size: NA
V gene: TRBV9
CDR3 protein: CASSADNTDTQYF

D gene: NA
CDR3 length: 14
clone size: many
V gene: TRBV20-1
CDR3 protein: CSARDLGGAYEQYF

D gene: NA
CDR3 length: 12
clone size: few
V gene: TRBV6-2/TRBV6-3
CDR3 protein: CASSPSWNTLHF

D gene: TRBD1
CDR3 length: 14
clone size: few
V gene: TRBV5-6
CDR3 protein: CASSLGFRGTGYTF

D gene: NA
CDR3 length: 15
clone size: NA
V gene: TRBV28
CDR3 protein: CASSLSTPRGNTIYF

D gene: NA
CDR3 length: 15
clone size: many
V gene: TRBV15
CDR3 protein: CATSNLGVGYQPQHF

D gene: NA
CDR3 length: 14
clone size: NA
V gene: TRBV29-1
CDR3 protein: CSVEVGDGTYEQYF

D gene: TRBD1
CDR3 length: 12
clone size: few
V gene: TRBV6-1
CDR3 protein: CASTRQGLEQYF

D gene: NA
CDR3 length: 13
clone size: many
V gene: TRBV3-1
CDR3 protein: CASSTQVSYEQYF

D gene: NA
CDR3 length: 13
clone size: many
V gene: TRBV15
CDR3 protein: CASEDSNKIAQYF

D gene: NA
CDR3 length: 14
clone size: NA
V gene: TRBV30
CDR3 protein: CAWSAFGADDEQFF

D gene: NA
CDR3 length: 14
clone size: NA
V gene: TRBV6-2/TRBV6-3
CDR3 protein: CASTSDSYGNTIYF

D gene: NA
CDR3 length: 15
clone size: many
V gene: TRBV7-9
CDR3 protein: CASSLSWGKNNEQFF

D gene: NA
CDR3 length: 18
clone size: few
V gene: TRBV9
CDR3 protein: CASTPQGRGALTYNEQFF

D gene: NA
CDR3 length: 11
clone size: many
V gene: TRBV20-1
CDR3 protein: CSARDQKTQYF

D gene: NA
CDR3 length: 15
clone size: many
V gene: TRBV28
CDR3 protein: CASSSRRAPTYEQYF

D gene: TRBD2
CDR3 length: 20
clone size: NA
V gene: TRBV7-9
CDR3 protein: CASSLAGSSGRRGRSYEQYF

D gene: NA
CDR3 length: 16
clone size: NA
V gene: TRBV9
CDR3 protein: CASSPQGSGTKNIQYF

D gene: NA
CDR3 length: 13
clone size: many
V gene: TRBV7-3
CDR3 protein: CASSLWQNTEAFF

D gene: NA
CDR3 length: 14
clone size: few
V gene: TRBV10-3
CDR3 protein: CAISESSTSYEQYF

D gene: NA
CDR3 length: 13
clone size: many
V gene: TRBV7-2
CDR3 protein: CASSLAEGIWTFF

D gene: TRBD2
CDR3 length: 18
clone size: many
V gene: TRBV7-9
CDR3 protein: CASSSRRTSGRAADTQYF

D gene: NA
CDR3 length: 12
clone size: few
V gene: TRBV12-3/TRBV12-4
CDR3 protein: CASSAGVYEQYF

D gene: NA
CDR3 length: 13
clone size: few
V gene: TRBV30
CDR3 protein: CAWSVSSTGELFF

D gene: NA
CDR3 length: 14
clone size: NA
V gene: TRBV12-3/TRBV12-4
CDR3 protein: CASSETVQGETQYF

D gene: NA
CDR3 length: 15
clone size: many
V gene: TRBV28
CDR3 protein: CASSSSRQGYETQYF

D gene: TRBD2
CDR3 length: 16
clone size: NA
V gene: TRBV20-1
CDR3 protein: CSARDLRLAGGYEQYF

D gene: TRBD1
CDR3 length: 14
clone size: NA
V gene: TRBV4-1
CDR3 protein: CASSQDHRGRKQYF

D gene: NA
CDR3 length: 15
clone size: many
V gene: TRBV29-1
CDR3 protein: CSVDGTVPHGETQYF

D gene: NA
CDR3 length: 16
clone size: NA
V gene: TRBV5-5
CDR3 protein: CASSPVGQPYGDEQFF

D gene: TRBD2
CDR3 length: 16
clone size: NA
V gene: TRBV5-1
CDR3 protein: CASSSPTGGSSYEQYF

D gene: TRBD1
CDR3 length: 16
clone size: few
V gene: TRBV18
CDR3 protein: CASSPLPTGGKYEQYF

D gene: TRBD1
CDR3 length: 17
clone size: few
V gene: TRBV20-1
CDR3 protein: CSAKQGQGAGMNTEAFF

D gene: NA
CDR3 length: 12
clone size: few
V gene: TRBV18
CDR3 protein: CASSGTHYEQYF

D gene: TRBD2
CDR3 length: 12
clone size: many
V gene: TRBV20-1
CDR3 protein: CSAWGGRVTQYF

D gene: NA
CDR3 length: 14
clone size: many
V gene: TRBV20-1
CDR3 protein: CSAEGTEGQGTQYF

D gene: NA
CDR3 length: 13
clone size: many
V gene: TRBV18
CDR3 protein: CASSPPGTDTQYF

D gene: NA
CDR3 length: 14
clone size: NA
V gene: TRBV5-1
CDR3 protein: CASSLADSLYEQYF

D gene: NA
CDR3 length: 16
clone size: many
V gene: TRBV5-1
CDR3 protein: CASSFGPGVSLETQYF

D gene: TRBD1
CDR3 length: 17
clone size: NA
V gene: TRBV5-5
CDR3 protein: CASRNQNGQGVVYGYTF

D gene: TRBD2
CDR3 length: 17
clone size: many
V gene: TRBV11-2
CDR3 protein: CASSRSRLAGSPDTQYF

D gene: TRBD2
CDR3 length: 18
clone size: few
V gene: TRBV12-3/TRBV12-4
CDR3 protein: CASSLLGTSASSYNEQFF

D gene: NA
CDR3 length: 13
clone size: once
V gene: TRBV12-3/TRBV12-4
CDR3 protein: CASRGDLGSPLHF